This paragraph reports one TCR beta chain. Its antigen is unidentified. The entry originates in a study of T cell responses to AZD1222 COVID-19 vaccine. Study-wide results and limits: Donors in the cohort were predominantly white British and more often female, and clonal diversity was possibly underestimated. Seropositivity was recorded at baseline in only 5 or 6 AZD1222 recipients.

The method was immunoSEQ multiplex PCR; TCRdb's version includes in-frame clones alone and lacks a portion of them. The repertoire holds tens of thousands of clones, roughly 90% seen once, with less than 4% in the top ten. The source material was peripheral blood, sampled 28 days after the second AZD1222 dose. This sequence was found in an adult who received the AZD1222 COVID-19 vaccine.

DNA for the CDR3: TGTGCCAGTAGTATACAGGGTACAGGTCAGCCCCAGCATTTT. Its translation is CASSIQGTGQPQHF. The chain links TRBV19 to TRBJ1-5; tentatively, D is TRBD1 (5 bases). This CDR3 has 14 residues. V lost 2 bases, J lost 6 bases, and 11 bases lay in between. Germline V lookup: CDR1 LNHDA, CDR2 SQIVND (reference sequence). The full variable domain, with the rest looked up from reference TRBV19 and TRBJ1-5, is DGGITQSPKYLFRKEGQNVTLSCEQNLNHDAMYWYRQDPGQGLRLIYYSQIVNDFQKGDIAEGYSVSREKKESFPLTVTSAQKNPTAFYLCASSIQGTGQPQHFGDGTRLSIL.